These 29 T cell receptor beta chains originate from one sample sequenced in a study of response to subunit inactivated influenza vaccine. TCRdb reprocessed the RT-PCR reads with MiXCR, giving one entry per CDR3 protein. The profile shows fewer than 350,000 distinct CDR3 sequences, 20% to 25% of them singletons. The material was PBMCs from blood, obtained about 20 months after vaccination. Source of these receptors: a man between 50 and 69 years old who received an inactivated influenza vaccine.

This clonotype was detected only a few times. The V and J genes are TRBV12-5 and TRBJ2-1; D is possibly TRBD2 (6 bases). V was clipped by 4 bases and J by 7 bases, with 11 bases between them. This CDR3 region has 13 residues. CDR1 LGHNT and CDR2 FRNRAP come from the germline V gene. The CDR3 DNA reads TGTGCTAGTGGTTCCTCGGGAGTAAATGAGCAGTTCTTC. This encodes CASGSSGVNEQFF.

This chain uses TRBV7-2 with TRBJ2-6, with 9 bases matching TRBD1. This CDR3 is 15 amino acids long. CDR1 and CDR2 from the germline V gene are SGHTA and FQGNSA. Trimming at V came to 2 bases and at J to 11 bases, leaving 7 bases not matched to a gene. The DNA for the CDR3 is TGTGCCAGCAGCTTAATGGGACAGGGTCTTGACGTCCTGACTTTC. This encodes CASSLMGQGLDVLTF.

The CDR3 sequence is CASKNKAGGPTYEQYF. DNA of the CDR3: TGTGCCAGTAAGAACAAAGCGGGAGGGCCAACCTACGAGCAGTACTTC. This chain connects TRBV19 to TRBJ2-7, with TRBD2 matching over 10 bases. This CDR3 has 16 amino acids. Per the germline V gene, CDR1 is LNHDA and CDR2 is SQIVND (reference sequence). J was trimmed by 2 bases and V by 7 bases; bases with no gene match: 11.

This clonotype was counted between two and nine times. This rearrangement joins TRBV20-1 to TRBJ1-5, with D perhaps TRBD1 (5 bases). V lost 5 bases and J lost 3, with 14 bases in between. Germline CDR1 reads DFQATT; CDR2 reads SNEGSKA (reference sequence). The CDR3 totals 14 residues. The CDR3 protein is CSAGDVPFNQPQHF. CDR3 in DNA: TGCAGTGCTGGGGACGTGCCCTTCAATCAGCCCCAGCATTTT.

This clonotype came up a few times. The chain joins TRBV12-3 or TRBV12-4 to TRBJ2-2, with D possibly matching TRBD1 (7 bases). V was shortened by 6 bases and J by 6 bases, with 17 bases between the two germline ends. The CDR3 contains 15 residues. The CDR3 bases are TGTGCCAGCAGCCCCGAGGAGGGGGCATCCGGGGAGCTGTTTTTT. It is translated as CASSPEEGASGELFF.

The sample holds a few counts of this clonotype. This rearrangement joins TRBV29-1 to TRBJ1-2, with D tentatively TRBD1 (6 bases). This CDR3 spans 15 amino acids. The germline V gene encodes CDR1 SQVTM and CDR2 ANQGSEA. V was shortened by 6 bases and J by 4 bases, with 21 bases between the two germline ends. CDR3 nucleotide sequence: TGCAGCGTGGACAGCGTTCTCCCCCAGGGCTATGGCTACACCTTC. It yields the protein CSVDSVLPQGYGYTF. The full variable domain, with the rest looked up from reference TRBV29-1 and TRBJ1-2, is SAVISQKPSRDICQRGTSLTIQCQVDSQVTMMFWYRQQPGQSLTLIATANQGSEATYESGFVIDKFPISRPNLTFSTLTVSNMSPEDSSIYLCSVDSVLPQGYGYTFGSGTRLTVV.

J is TRBJ2-1 and V is TRBV28; D ambiguous. Per germline, CDR1 MDHEN and CDR2 SYDVKM. V lost 5 bases to trimming and J lost 0 bases, with 14 bases between them. This CDR3 is built from 16 residues. The CDR3 DNA reads as TGTGCCAGCAGTACGGATCTCCAAAGCTCCTACAATGAGCAGTTCTTC. It is translated as CASSTDLQSSYNEQFF.

The chain links TRBV6-2 or TRBV6-3 to TRBJ2-7; D is unclear. V was shortened by 0 bases and J by 4 bases, with 4 bases between the two germline ends. The CDR3 sequence is 12 residues long. Germline V gene lookup returns CDR1 MNHEY and CDR2 SVGEGT. The CDR3 reads CASSYSNYEQYF. The CDR3 nucleotides read TGTGCCAGCAGTTACTCCAATTACGAGCAGTACTTC.

The chain links TRBV11-2 to TRBJ2-5; D call uncertain. The CDR3 loop spans 12 amino acids. Trimming stripped 0 bases from V and 9 bases from J, with 8 bases between. Looked up from germline, CDR1 is SGHAT and CDR2 is FQNNGV. CDR3 in amino acids: CASSLDRQAQYF. The CDR3 DNA follows: TGTGCCAGCAGCTTAGATCGTCAGGCCCAGTACTTC.

The chain has TRBV18 and TRBJ1-2; D perhaps matches TRBD1 (5 bases). Between the trimmed V and J ends, which lost 1 base and 4 bases, there was a span of 25 bases. The CDR3 is 19 amino acids. CDR1 is KGHSH, CDR2 LQKENI, per germline. The CDR3 coding sequence is TGTGCCAGCTCACCACAACGCGTAGCGGGACGGACCGAAACCTATGGCTACACCTTC. Residues: CASSPQRVAGRTETYGYTF.

The chain carries TRBV5-1 and TRBJ2-2, with D possibly being TRBD1 or TRBD2 (5 bases each). The CDR3 runs to 15 residues. V was shortened by 2 bases and J by 3 bases, with 11 bases between the two germline ends. Germline lookup yields CDR1 SGHRS and CDR2 YFSETQ. The CDR3 DNA reads TGCGCCAGCAGCTTACCAGGGACGGACACCGGGGAGCTGTTTTTT. This gives the protein CASSLPGTDTGELFF.

This clonotype was counted a few times. The chain links TRBV29-1 to TRBJ1-1; D is ambiguous. Trimming stripped 4 bases from V and 1 base from J, with 10 bases between. The CDR3 is 13 amino acids. Germline V gives CDR1 SQVTM, CDR2 ANQGSEA. The CDR3 loop is CSVVSASNTEAFF. CDR3 nucleotide sequence: TGCAGCGTTGTAAGCGCCTCGAACACTGAAGCTTTCTTT.

This clonotype was detected ten times or more. J is TRBJ2-7 and V is TRBV4-2, with D unresolved. V lost 0 bases and J 3 bases, leaving 9 bases between the germline ends. This CDR3 has 14 residues. The germline gives CDR1 LGHNA, CDR2 YNFKEQ. CDR3: CASSQDRTLYEQYF. CDR3 coding DNA: TGTGCCAGCAGCCAAGATCGAACCCTCTACGAGCAGTACTTC.

This chain joins TRBV9 and TRBJ2-7; perhaps TRBD2 as D (6 bases). V shed 4 bases and J shed 5 bases, with 19 bases lying between them. The CDR3 extends over 15 amino acids. Germline-derived CDR1 and CDR2 are SGDLS and YYNGEE. DNA for the CDR3: TGTGCCAGCAGCCCTAGTAACAGAGGAGGGAACGAGCAGTACTTC. This codes for CASSPSNRGGNEQYF.

The sample holds many counts of this clonotype. The rearrangement uses TRBV4-3 and TRBJ1-5, with D possibly being TRBD1 (6 bases). Germline V gene data show CDR1 as LGHNA and CDR2 as YSLEER. Trimming took off 5 bases at V and 6 bases at J, with 14 bases between the two ends. The CDR3 spans 14 residues. The CDR3 reads CASSKGGLGQPQHF. CDR3 sequence (DNA): TGCGCCAGCAGCAAGGGGGGGTTGGGTCAGCCCCAGCATTTT.

The genes are TRBV3-1 and TRBJ2-1, with 12 bases fitting TRBD2. Germline-derived CDR1 and CDR2 are LGHDT and YNNKEL (reference sequence). The CDR3 consists of 16 residues. V shed 1 base and J 7 bases; nucleotides not matched to a gene: 5. The CDR3 region is CASSQAGTSGRNEQFF. CDR3 in DNA: TGTGCCAGCAGCCAAGCCGGGACTAGCGGGCGGAATGAGCAGTTCTTC.

CDR3: CASSKGQGALDQPQHF. The DNA for the CDR3 is TGTGCCAGCAGTAAGGGACAGGGGGCCTTAGATCAGCCCCAGCATTTT. The chain carries TRBV28 and TRBJ1-5; TRBD1 agrees at 12 bases. The germline V gene encodes CDR1 MDHEN and CDR2 SYDVKM. The CDR3 covers 16 residues. Trimming cost V 5 bases and J 5 bases; bases outside gene matches: 7.

This clonotype was seen more than once but under ten times. This chain uses TRBV10-3 with TRBJ2-6; 11 positions agree with TRBD1. The CDR3 sequence is 18 residues long. CDR1 and CDR2 (germline): ENHRY, SYGVKD. With 4 bases clipped from V and 2 bases from J, the junction kept 7 bases outside the gene matches. The CDR3 sequence is CAISGLRTGGPGANVLTF. CDR3 in DNA: TGTGCCATCAGTGGCTTGCGGACAGGGGGCCCTGGGGCCAACGTCCTGACTTTC.

The chain links TRBV28 to TRBJ2-5; possible D gene TRBD2, 6 bases. V shed 2 bases and J shed 4 bases, with 20 bases lying between them. The CDR3 loop spans 17 amino acids. Germline lookup yields CDR1 MDHEN and CDR2 SYDVKM. As DNA, the CDR3 is TGTGCCAGCAGTTTACCTCCCGGTCGGAGGGAAGGAGAGACCCAGTACTTC. The encoded protein is CASSLPPGRREGETQYF.

The genes are TRBV5-1 and TRBJ2-5; TRBD1 agrees at 10 bases. The V gene's germline CDR1 is SGHRS and CDR2 YFSETQ. With 4 bases clipped from V and 5 bases from J, the junction kept 8 bases outside the gene matches. This CDR3 is built from 15 residues. The DNA for the CDR3 is TGCGCCAGCAGCCCCTCCGGGACAGGGGTCGAGACCCAGTACTTC. Its protein is CASSPSGTGVETQYF.

This chain connects TRBV6-1 to TRBJ1-1; D gene unclear. CDR1 MNHNS and CDR2 SASEGT come from the germline V gene. The CDR3 is made up of 14 amino acids. Trimming pared 7 bases from V and 2 bases from J, leaving 14 bases between. As DNA, the CDR3 is TGTGCCAGCAAAGGACGGAAAGCAAACACTGAAGCTTTCTTT. This codes for CASKGRKANTEAFF.

This clonotype was seen many times. The chain combines TRBV7-2 with TRBJ2-7; the match to TRBD2 covers 8 bases. Germline lookup yields CDR1 SGHTA and CDR2 FQGNSA. There are 15 residues in the CDR3. V dropped 2 bases and J dropped 5; count of bases not matched to a gene: 8. CDR3 bases: TGTGCCAGCAGCTTATACGGGAGGGCCGGTAACGAGCAGTACTTC. Amino acids: CASSLYGRAGNEQYF.

This clonotype occurred a few times. J is TRBJ2-7 and V is TRBV5-1; D remains unclear. The CDR3 length is 13 residues. Germline CDR1 and CDR2: SGHRS and YFSETQ. Deletions cut 4 bases from V and 3 bases from J, with 11 bases between. The CDR3 spells CASSPGPNYEQYF. In DNA, the CDR3 is TGCGCCAGCAGCCCTGGGCCAAACTACGAGCAGTACTTC.

The sample holds a few counts of this clonotype. The CDR3, as DNA: TGTGCCAGCAGCTTTGGACAGGGCACCTACGAGCAGTACTTC. Its protein is CASSFGQGTYEQYF. The rearrangement links TRBV5-6 to TRBJ2-7; 8 bases agree with TRBD1. The CDR3 has 14 amino acids. CDR1 SGHDT and CDR2 YYEEEE come from the germline V gene. V gave up 2 bases and J gave up 2 bases; unmatched junction bases: 3.

The chain uses TRBV23-1 and TRBJ2-2; D perhaps matches TRBD2 (6 bases). TRBV23-1 qualifies as an ORF whose function is uncertain. The CDR3 runs 15 residues. With 7 bases removed from V and 6 bases from J, the gap between germline ends came to 18 bases. The CDR3 coding sequence is TGCGCCAGCAAAAGACGGAGGGAGTTTCCCGGGGAGCTGTTTTTT. Protein: CASKRRREFPGELFF.

The chain couples TRBV19 to TRBJ1-5; D is uncertain. CDR1 and CDR2 (germline): LNHDA, SQIVND (reference sequence). The V end lost 4 bases, the J end lost 2 bases, and 6 bases lay between the germline ends. The CDR3 is made up of 13 amino acids. The CDR3 loop reads CASSTWGNQPQHF. Written as DNA, the CDR3 is TGTGCCAGTAGTACGTGGGGCAATCAGCCCCAGCATTTT.

This clonotype was recorded once. This chain uses TRBV6-2 or TRBV6-3 with TRBJ2-2; D is unresolved. The CDR3 is made up of 13 amino acids. V was pared by 2 bases and J by 6 bases, with 7 bases between. Germline lookup yields CDR1 MNHEY and CDR2 SVGEGT. The CDR3 DNA follows: TGTGCCAGCAGTTACGTTAGACCCGGGGAGCTGTTTTTT. Translating it yields CASSYVRPGELFF.

V and J are TRBV11-2 and TRBJ2-1; D perhaps matches TRBD2 (6 bases). CDR3 length: 16 amino acids. In germline, CDR1 is SGHAT, CDR2 FQNNGV. Trimming removed 5 bases from V and 0 bases from J, with 14 bases in between. The CDR3 here is CASSSSAGSSYNEQFF. CDR3 in DNA: TGTGCCAGCAGCAGTTCGGCGGGGAGCTCCTACAATGAGCAGTTCTTC. Drawing the rest from reference TRBV11-2 and TRBJ2-1, the complete variable domain is EAGVAQSPRYKIIEKRQSVAFWCNPISGHATLYWYQQILGQGPKLLIQFQNNGVVDDSQLPKDRFSAERLKGVDSTLKIQPAKLEDSAVYLCASSSSAGSSYNEQFFGPGTRLTVL.

About this clonotype itself: One end of the junction fails to match germline, which may point to a read error. J is TRBJ1-6 and V is TRBV20-1; D gene ambiguous. The length of the CDR3 is 17 residues. From germline, CDR1 is DFQATT and CDR2 SNEGSKA (reference sequence). This CDR3 reads CSARDRTVEGRDSPVHF. The DNA for the CDR3 is TGCAGTGCTAGAGATCGGACCGTCGAGGGAAGAGATTCACCCGTCCACTTT.